One and the same sample provided the 23 T cell receptor beta chains below, sequenced in a study of Graves' ophthalmopathy and Graves' hyperthyroidism (dated by TCRdb to the late 2010s). The sequencer listed for this sample is Illumina HiSeq 2000. For repertoire sequencing, the TCR beta CDR3 regions were amplified from RNA transcripts. The first round of RT-PCR was done with HTBI primers and the Qiagen OneStep RT-PCR kit, and was followed by a second round of multiplex PCR, then size selection and purification. TCRdb itself trimmed the public reads at Q25 with fastp, ran MiXCR and retained productive beta chains. Each record represents a unique CDR3 protein, reported with the most common genes and DNA among its rows. This sample has about 740,000 distinct CDR3 sequences in its table, and about 44% of those were observed once. The top ten clonotypes cover less than 55% of the sample. The sequenced sample was peripheral blood. The receptors stem from an adult man with Graves' ophthalmopathy.

The rearrangement uses TRBV15 and TRBJ2-2; tentatively, D is TRBD1 (5 bases). The CDR3 is 15 residues long. Trimming stripped 0 bases from V and 4 bases from J, with 9 bases between. Germline V lookup: CDR1 LNHNV, CDR2 YYDKDF (reference sequence). As DNA, the CDR3 is TGTGCCACCAGCAGAGACCCTCAGGGCACCGGGGAGCTGTTTTTT. Amino acids: CATSRDPQGTGELFF.

With regard to this clonotype: Given the absence of the conserved phenylalanine or tryptophan at the CDR3 end, a read error is likely. The rearrangement joins TRBV7-2 to TRBJ1-3, with D perhaps matching TRBD1 (5 bases). The V end was cut by 3 bases, the J end by 0 bases, with 12 bases between. CDR3 length: 16 residues. Germline values: CDR1 SGHTA, CDR2 FQGNSA. The CDR3 sequence: CASSFRTLSSGNTIYV. DNA of the CDR3: TGTGCCAGCAGCTTTAGGACACTGAGCTCTGGAAACACCATATATGTT.

The chain couples TRBV7-9 to TRBJ2-7; 9 bases are a match to TRBD1. The CDR3 extends over 16 amino acids. Germline V CDR1 and CDR2: SEHNR, FQNEAQ (reference sequence). The V and J ends lost 5 bases and 3 bases, in that order; junction bases with no gene match: 11. The CDR3 sequence: CASSQDPTGGVYEQYF. The CDR3 nucleotides are TGTGCCAGCAGCCAAGATCCGACAGGGGGGGTCTACGAGCAGTACTTC.

V is TRBV7-2 and J is TRBJ1-2; the D gene is possibly TRBD1 (5 bases). The CDR3 runs 16 residues. The V and J ends lost 5 bases and 8 bases respectively, with 24 bases between them. CDR1 is SGHTA and CDR2 is FQGNSA in the germline V gene. DNA for the CDR3: TGTGCCAGCAGCCACGACTTCGGGGCCCTGACTAAGGGCTACACCTTC. Its translation is CASSHDFGALTKGYTF.

A note on this clonotype: Sequence at one end of the junction differs from germline and may be a read error. The genes are TRBV10-3 and TRBJ1-1, with D uncertain. CDR1 and CDR2 from the germline V gene are ENHRY and SYGVKD. The CDR3 runs to 16 residues. CDR3 residues: CASSEARRTLNTEAFF. The DNA for the CDR3 is TGTGCCAGCAGTGAGGCGCGGCGAACGTTGAACACTGAAGCTTTCTTT.

This clonotype was observed at least ten times. One end of the junction fails to match germline, which may point to a read error. CDR3 sequence: CSAGDRGLEQPQHF. DNA for the CDR3: TGCAGTGCTGGAGACAGGGGGCTTGAACAGCCCCAGCATTTT. The V and J genes are TRBV20-1 and TRBJ1-5; 10 bases map to TRBD1. The CDR3 is 14 amino acids. Germline CDR1 is DFQATT and CDR2 is SNEGSKA (reference sequence).

This clonotype was counted at least ten times. The V gene is TRBV10-3, the J gene TRBJ2-7; 9 positions match TRBD1. V was pared by 4 bases and J by 7 bases, with 5 bases of the junction left unmatched. The CDR3 is made up of 13 amino acids. Germline V lookup: CDR1 ENHRY, CDR2 SYGVKD. The CDR3 is CAISGQGVGEQYF. The CDR3 bases are TGTGCCATCAGTGGACAGGGGGTGGGTGAGCAGTACTTC.

The rearrangement uses TRBV10-3 and TRBJ1-5, with a tentative D call TRBD1 (5 bases). Looked up from germline, CDR1 is ENHRY and CDR2 is SYGVKD. The V and J ends lost 3 bases and 5 bases respectively, with 14 bases between them. CDR3 size: 15 residues. The CDR3 loop reads CAISEGPGSDQPQHF. In nucleotides, the CDR3 is TGTGCCATCAGTGAAGGGCCAGGGTCTGATCAGCCCCAGCATTTT.

V usage is TRBV5-6 and J usage is TRBJ2-5; D is unclear. Germline V gene lookup returns CDR1 SGHDT and CDR2 YYEEEE. The CDR3 contains 14 residues. V lost 0 bases and J 4 bases, leaving 10 bases between the germline ends. CDR3 in DNA: TGTGCCAGCAGCTTGGCTGGGTCTGGAGAGACCCAGTACTTC. It specifies CASSLAGSGETQYF.

This chain uses TRBV29-1 with TRBJ2-2, with D tentatively TRBD1 (5 bases). The ends were cut back, 4 bases at V and 7 bases at J, with 10 bases in the middle. The germline V gene has CDR1 SQVTM and CDR2 ANQGSEA. CDR3 length equals 12 residues. CDR3 amino acids: CSVGAGHGELFF. The CDR3 nucleotides are TGCAGCGTTGGGGCAGGGCACGGGGAGCTGTTTTTT.

The gene calls are TRBV24-1 and TRBJ1-5; D not resolved. The ends were cut back, 11 bases at V and 5 bases at J, with 18 bases in the middle. The CDR3 length is 14 residues. Per the germline V gene, CDR1 is KGHDR and CDR2 is SFDVKD. The CDR3 sequence is CASSQDGIYQPQHF. CDR3 coding DNA: TGTGCCAGCTCACAAGACGGGATATATCAGCCCCAGCATTTT.

This clonotype came up a few times. The chain is built from TRBV5-6 and TRBJ2-7; D tentatively fits TRBD1 or TRBD2 (6 bases each). The CDR3 has 16 residues. The ends were cut back, 4 bases at V and 3 bases at J, with 20 bases in the middle. CDR1 and CDR2 from the germline V gene are SGHDT and YYEEEE. Here the CDR3 reads CASSNRQVTGDYEQYF. The CDR3 DNA sequence: TGTGCCAGCAGCAACCGACAGGTTACGGGAGACTACGAGCAGTACTTC.

This clonotype has only a few counts. A much more abundant neighbour one base away suggests this may be a read error. The chain combines TRBV6-4 with TRBJ1-1; weak D call: TRBD1 (5 bases). V lost 5 bases to trimming and J lost 3 bases, with 13 bases between them. The CDR3 totals 14 residues. CDR1 and CDR2 from the germline V gene are MRHNA and SNTAGT. The CDR3 protein is CASSPFGGYTEAFF. CDR3 DNA sequence: TGTGCCAGCAGTCCCTTCGGGGGGTACACTGAAGCTTTCTTT.

This chain connects TRBV10-3 to TRBJ2-7; the D gene is possibly TRBD2 (5 bases). The CDR3 spans 13 residues. Trimming stripped 10 bases from V and 6 bases from J, with 19 bases between. CDR1 ENHRY and CDR2 SYGVKD come from the germline V gene. The CDR3 here is CASGFSLGREQYF. The CDR3, as DNA: TGTGCCAGCGGGTTTTCTCTGGGTCGCGAGCAGTACTTC.

The chain uses TRBV10-3 and TRBJ2-5, with 9 bases lining up with TRBD2. Gene TRBJ2-7 matches the end of the DNA better, so the J call may be wrong. Germline CDR1 and CDR2: ENHRY and SYGVKD. There are 16 residues in the CDR3. The CDR3 loop is CAISESAGGLSFEQYF. DNA of the CDR3: TGTGCCATCAGTGAGAGTGCGGGGGGGCTCTCTTTCGAGCAGTACTTC.

This clonotype was detected only a few times. As DNA, the CDR3 is TGTGCCAGCAGGGGGGGCCCTGCTAACTATGGCTACACCTTC. Residues: CASRGGPANYGYTF. V is TRBV27 and J is TRBJ1-2, with D maybe TRBD1 (6 bases). This CDR3 is 14 amino acids long. Germline-derived CDR1 and CDR2 are MNHEY and SMNVEV (reference sequence). Between the trimmed V and J ends, which lost 6 bases and 0 bases, there was a span of 11 bases.

This clonotype has a count of ten or more. This chain joins TRBV29-1 and TRBJ1-1, with TRBD1 as a possible D gene (5 bases). V gave up 5 bases and J gave up 6 bases, with 10 bases separating them. Germline CDR1 is SQVTM and CDR2 is ANQGSEA. This CDR3 contains 11 residues. The CDR3 DNA is TGCAGCGTTTACCAGGGAGCTGAAGCTTTCTTT. Encoded protein: CSVYQGAEAFF.

A few counts support this clonotype. The V call is TRBV10-3, the J call TRBJ1-4; no firm D call. In germline, CDR1 is ENHRY, CDR2 SYGVKD. The V gene lost 11 bases and the J gene lost 2 bases, with 15 bases spanning the gap. The CDR3 contains 14 residues. CDR3 bases: TGTGCCGCCCGCCCCGAAGGCACTAATGAAAAACTGTTTTTT. Translated, it gives CAARPEGTNEKLFF.

This chain links TRBV7-9 with TRBJ1-6; TRBD1 agrees at 11 bases. The CDR3 spans 17 residues. From germline, CDR1 is SEHNR and CDR2 FQNEAQ (reference sequence). The V and J ends lost 4 bases and 10 bases, in that order; junction bases with no gene match: 12. The CDR3 region is CASSSRTGGYEGSPLHF. For the CDR3, the DNA is TGTGCCAGCAGCTCAAGGACAGGGGGCTACGAAGGGTCACCCCTCCACTTT. Based on the CDR3 plus reference TRBV7-9 and TRBJ1-6, the full variable domain is DTGVSQNPRHKITKRGQNVTFRCDPISEHNRLYWYRQTLGQGPEFLTYFQNEAQLEKSRLLSDRFSAERPKGSFSTLEIQRTEQGDSAMYLCASSSRTGGYEGSPLHFGNGTRLTVT.

Remarks on this clonotype: The junction does not match germline at one end; this may be a read error. The gene calls are TRBV10-1 and TRBJ2-5; 13 nucleotides line up with TRBD2. CDR1 is WNHNN and CDR2 is SYGVQD in the germline V gene (reference sequence). The CDR3 totals 16 residues. The CDR3 nucleotides read TGTGCCAGCAGCGGACTAGCGGGAGTTCCTGGGGAGACCCAGTACTTC. Amino acids: CASSGLAGVPGETQYF.

The chain has TRBV20-1 and TRBJ2-5; D is possibly TRBD1 or TRBD2 (5 bases each). Trimming stripped 5 bases from V and 4 bases from J, with 23 bases between. This CDR3 has 16 residues. The germline V gene encodes CDR1 DFQATT and CDR2 SNEGSKA (reference sequence). The CDR3 region is CSADPGTLYYRETQYF. CDR3 in DNA: TGCAGTGCTGACCCCGGGACGCTATACTACCGAGAGACCCAGTACTTC.

V gene TRBV7-8 combines with J gene TRBJ1-5; perhaps TRBD1 as D (5 bases). The CDR3 spans 13 residues. V lost 1 base and J lost 8, with 9 bases in between. Germline assignment: CDR1 SGHVS and CDR2 FQNEAQ. CDR3 region: CASSLEGLEPQHF. CDR3 DNA sequence: TGTGCCAGCAGCTTAGAGGGGCTGGAGCCCCAGCATTTT.

This clonotype occurred a few times. The rearrangement uses TRBV2 and TRBJ1-3; no clear D gene. With 2 bases removed from V and 0 bases from J, the gap between germline ends came to 8 bases. Looked up from germline, CDR1 is SNHLY and CDR2 is FYNNEI. The CDR3 extends over 15 amino acids. The CDR3 coding sequence is TGTGCCAGCAGTGAACTGGCAGACTCTGGAAACACCATATATTTT. It yields the protein CASSELADSGNTIYF.